A selection of T cell receptor beta chains follows, all from one sample in a study of regulatory T cells in long-lasting Graves disease. MiXCR was run by TCRdb on the multiplex PCR reads, yielding one entry per CDR3 protein. Found here are 400,000 to 650,000 distinct CDR3 sequences, about 16% of them singletons; the top ten hold around 25%. These same records also appear under a second study, on T cells in Graves' hyperthyroidism and ophthalmopathy.

Sequenced material: peripheral blood mononuclear cells (PBMCs), taken at new diagnosis, from a patient treated with antithyroid drugs. The receptors stem from a woman aged 35-65 years with Graves disease. Both conserved end residues are part of each CDR3. D genes are given only for firm matches. Only some rows state a clone size, as once, few, many or a class for expanded clones.

>TRBV3-1|many|NA|TRBJ1-1
CASSQKHLGTEAFF
TGTGCCAGCAGCCAGAAACACCTGGGGACTGAAGCTTTCTTT
>TRBV3-1|many|NA|TRBJ1-6
CASSRSSSPLHF
TGTGCCAGCAGCCGGTCGAGTTCACCCCTCCACTTT
>TRBV6-1|NA|TRBD1|TRBJ2-1
CASSSGDSYNEQFF
TGTGCCAGCAGTTCTGGGGACAGTTACAATGAGCAGTTCTTC
>TRBV2|NA|NA|TRBJ2-3
CATRFSGEDTQYF
TGTGCCACCAGATTCTCAGGGGAAGATACGCAGTATTTT
>TRBV12-3/TRBV12-4|many|NA|TRBJ1-1
CASTSYYRENTEAFF
TGTGCCAGCACCTCTTATTACAGGGAGAACACTGAAGCTTTCTTT
>TRBV11-2|NA|NA|TRBJ1-5
CASSLTRGYSNQPQHF
TGTGCCAGCAGCTTAACCAGGGGCTATAGCAATCAGCCCCAGCATTTT
>TRBV30|NA|TRBD2|TRBJ2-1
CALTSGGPYNEQFF
TGTGCCTTGACTAGCGGGGGTCCCTACAATGAGCAGTTCTTC
>TRBV10-1|many|TRBD1|TRBJ2-2
CASGTGPRVTGELFF
TGCGCCAGCGGGACAGGCCCGCGAGTGACCGGGGAGCTGTTTTTT
>TRBV2|many|NA|TRBJ2-7
CASSGNGPEQYF
TGTGCCAGCAGTGGTAATGGCCCCGAGCAGTACTTC
>TRBV4-2|NA|NA|TRBJ2-1
CASSQAQSGAFDNEQFF
TGTGCCAGCAGCCAAGCACAGTCGGGGGCTTTTGATAATGAGCAGTTCTTC
>TRBV5-4|few|NA|TRBJ1-2
CASSLDRRGFYGYTF
TGTGCCAGCAGCTTGGACCGGAGGGGATTCTATGGCTACACCTTC
>TRBV6-5|NA|NA|TRBJ1-4
CASSYGAGLNEKLFF
TGTGCCAGCAGTTACGGGGCCGGACTTAATGAAAAACTGTTTTTT
>TRBV3-1|many|NA|TRBJ2-1
CASSQFYPYNEQFF
TGTGCCAGCAGCCAATTTTACCCCTACAATGAGCAGTTCTTC
>TRBV5-1|few|TRBD2|TRBJ2-1
CASSPGLAFFGGGSYNEQFF
TGCGCCAGCAGCCCGGGACTAGCGTTCTTCGGGGGGGGATCCTACAATGAGCAGTTCTTC
>TRBV12-3/TRBV12-4|many|NA|TRBJ2-3
CASSFGQLVRTDTQYF
TGTGCCAGCAGTTTCGGACAACTAGTCCGCACAGATACGCAGTATTTT
>TRBV12-3/TRBV12-4|many|NA|TRBJ2-7
CASSLSGGQRYEQYF
TGTGCCAGCAGTCTCAGCGGAGGGCAGCGGTACGAGCAGTACTTC
>TRBV11-2|NA|NA|TRBJ2-7
CASSLERQASYEQYF
TGTGCCAGCAGCTTAGAACGGCAGGCCTCCTACGAGCAGTACTTC
>TRBV6-2/TRBV6-3|NA|NA|TRBJ2-2
CASSYSQLGVLAGELFF
TGTGCCAGCAGTTACTCCCAACTTGGGGTGTTGGCCGGGGAGCTGTTTTTT
>TRBV6-2/TRBV6-3|many|NA|TRBJ2-5
CASIPQGAGQETQYF
TGTGCCAGCATCCCACAGGGAGCGGGTCAAGAGACCCAGTACTTC
>TRBV5-1|NA|NA|TRBJ2-5
CASRAQETQYF
TGCGCCAGCAGGGCACAAGAGACCCAGTACTTC
>TRBV6-5|NA|NA|TRBJ2-5
CASSYSNFDGFQETQYF
TGTGCCAGCAGTTACTCGAATTTCGATGGATTTCAAGAGACCCAGTACTTC
>TRBV5-5|many|TRBD2|TRBJ2-3
CASSFLAGGGADTQYF
TGTGCCAGCAGCTTTTTAGCGGGGGGCGGAGCAGATACGCAGTATTTT
>TRBV5-1|few|NA|TRBJ2-1
CASSLVRGVAYNEQFF
TGCGCCAGCAGCTTGGTTAGGGGGGTGGCCTACAATGAGCAGTTCTTC
>TRBV2|NA|NA|TRBJ2-5
CASSDKDEIVETQYF
TGTGCCAGCAGTGATAAGGACGAGATCGTTGAGACCCAGTACTTC
>TRBV14|NA|NA|TRBJ1-6
CASSQKSDRGTAGNSPLHF
TGTGCCAGCAGCCAAAAATCGGATCGGGGGACGGCGGGCAATTCACCCCTCCACTTT
>TRBV10-1|many|NA|TRBJ1-5
CASSESTDQPQHF
TGCGCCAGCAGTGAGTCCACAGATCAGCCCCAGCATTTT
>TRBV28|once|TRBD1|TRBJ2-7
CASSASGTEGEQYF
TGTGCCAGCAGTGCGTCGGGGACAGAAGGCGAGCAGTACTTC
>TRBV12-3/TRBV12-4|NA|NA|TRBJ2-1
CASEKGRSSYNEQFF
TGTGCCAGTGAGAAGGGGCGGAGCTCCTACAATGAGCAGTTCTTC
>TRBV5-1|many|NA|TRBJ2-1
CASSLDNEQFF
TGTGCCAGCAGCCTCGACAATGAGCAGTTCTTC
>TRBV11-3|NA|TRBD1|TRBJ2-2
CASSSPDRGRTGELFF
TGTGCCAGCAGCTCTCCCGACAGGGGGCGTACCGGGGAGCTGTTTTTT
>TRBV7-3|NA|TRBD2|TRBJ2-2
CASSPDGGVTGELFF
TGTGCCAGCAGCCCAGACGGGGGGGTCACCGGGGAGCTGTTTTTT
>TRBV12-3/TRBV12-4|many|NA|TRBJ1-2
CASSPSGAGGYTF
TGTGCCAGCAGTCCTTCGGGGGCAGGTGGCTACACCTTC
>TRBV11-2|NA|TRBD1|TRBJ2-7
CASSLVGTGSYEQYF
TGTGCCAGCAGCTTAGTTGGGACAGGGTCCTACGAGCAGTACTTC
>TRBV3-1|many|NA|TRBJ1-1
CASSQRRTAFILNTEAFF
TGTGCCAGCAGCCAACGCCGGACTGCGTTTATCCTGAACACTGAAGCTTTCTTT
>TRBV28|many|NA|TRBJ2-1
CASSLYTQVSSYNEQFF
TGTGCCAGCAGTTTATATACCCAGGTGAGCTCCTACAATGAGCAGTTCTTC
>TRBV15|many|NA|TRBJ1-5
CATSRTKVQPQHF
TGTGCCACCAGCAGGACAAAGGTACAGCCCCAGCATTTT